The sequence of this T cell receptor (beta chain) was determined in a study of cytomegalovirus exposure and HLA in healthy donors. Whole-study findings and limits: Cytomegalovirus-associated TCR beta chains were listed, numbering 150 to 200. Presence/absence analysis assumed near-uniform sequencing depth across donors. A later analysis reportedly identified an Asian-associated ancestry cluster as carrying fewer N-insertions than the 666-donor mean.

The PCR employed 60 Vbeta primers together with 13 Jbeta primers. Produced via immunoSEQ multiplex PCR; TCRdb's table is partial and in-frame only. Of about 120,000 clones listed, over 75% are singletons. CDR3 length equals 15 residues. Germline V gives CDR1 SGHDT, CDR2 YYEEEE. Trimming pared 0 bases from V and 7 bases from J, leaving 14 bases between. Worth noting for this clone: Its antigen is currently unknown.

These donors, healthy bone marrow donors, were studied. The receptor's source is a young man in good health and CMV-seropositive. This chain connects TRBV5-6 to TRBJ2-1; D is perhaps TRBD1 (5 bases). The source material was PBMCs. The CDR3 bases are TGTGCCAGCAGCTTGGCTGTAGGGGAATGGAATGAGCAGTTCTTC. Amino acid sequence: CASSLAVGEWNEQFF.